The entry below gives a single T cell receptor beta chain sequence along with its context. The sample originates from a study of cytotoxic CD8 clonotypes in ibrutinib-treated CLL. The data were produced by immunoSEQ multiplex PCR, yet TCRdb's version contains in-frame clones alone and is incomplete. The table shows approximately 32,000 clones, with roughly three quarters occurring only once. This CDR3 is built from 19 residues. Germline V gene sequence: CDR1 MDHEN, CDR2 SYDVKM. After removal of 8 bases from V and 0 bases from J, the junction contained 20 bases not matched to a gene. The starting material was PBMCs, obtained before ibrutinib treatment. The receptor was derived from a human donor with chronic lymphocytic leukemia. The chain joins TRBV28 to TRBJ1-1; the match to TRBD1 covers 8 bases. The CDR3 DNA sequence: TGTGCCAGCTCCCTGTCTCTGGACAGGGATGGCTTCATGAACACTGAAGCTTTCTTT. Translated, it gives CASSLSLDRDGFMNTEAFF.